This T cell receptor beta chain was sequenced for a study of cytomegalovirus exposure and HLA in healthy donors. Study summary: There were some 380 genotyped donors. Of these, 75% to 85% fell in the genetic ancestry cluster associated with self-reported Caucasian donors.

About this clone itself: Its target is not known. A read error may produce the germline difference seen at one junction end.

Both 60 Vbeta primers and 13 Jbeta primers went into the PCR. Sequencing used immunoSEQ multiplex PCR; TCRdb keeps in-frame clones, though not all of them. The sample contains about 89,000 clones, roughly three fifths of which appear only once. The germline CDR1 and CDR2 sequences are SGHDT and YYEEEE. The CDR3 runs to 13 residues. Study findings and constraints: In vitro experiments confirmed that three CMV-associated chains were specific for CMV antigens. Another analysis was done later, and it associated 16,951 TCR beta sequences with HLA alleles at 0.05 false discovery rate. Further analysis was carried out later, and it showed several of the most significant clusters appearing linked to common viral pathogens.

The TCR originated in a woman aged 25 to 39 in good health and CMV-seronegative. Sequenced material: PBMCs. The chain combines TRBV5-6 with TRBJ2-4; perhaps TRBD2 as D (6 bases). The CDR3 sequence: CASSDRRAGRWEF. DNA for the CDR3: TGTGCCAGCAGCGATAGACGGGCCGGGAGATGGGAATTC. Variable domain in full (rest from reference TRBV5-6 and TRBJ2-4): DAGVTQSPTHLIKTRGQQVTLRCSPKSGHDTVSWYQQALGQGPQFIFQYYEEEERQRGNFPDRFSGHQFPNYSSELNVNALLLGDSALYLCASSDRRAGRWEFGAGTRLSVL.